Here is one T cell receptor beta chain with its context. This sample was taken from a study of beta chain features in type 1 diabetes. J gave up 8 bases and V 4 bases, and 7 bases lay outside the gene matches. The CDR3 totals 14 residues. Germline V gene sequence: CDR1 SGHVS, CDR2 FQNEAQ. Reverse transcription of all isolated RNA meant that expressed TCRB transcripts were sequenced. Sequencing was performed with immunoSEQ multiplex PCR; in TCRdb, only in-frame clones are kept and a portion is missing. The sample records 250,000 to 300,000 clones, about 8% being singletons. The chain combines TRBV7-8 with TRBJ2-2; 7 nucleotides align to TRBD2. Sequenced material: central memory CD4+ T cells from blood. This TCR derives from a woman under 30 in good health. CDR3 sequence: CASSWLAGAGELFF. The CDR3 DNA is TGTGCCAGCAGCTGGCTCGCGGGAGCGGGGGAGCTGTTTTTT.